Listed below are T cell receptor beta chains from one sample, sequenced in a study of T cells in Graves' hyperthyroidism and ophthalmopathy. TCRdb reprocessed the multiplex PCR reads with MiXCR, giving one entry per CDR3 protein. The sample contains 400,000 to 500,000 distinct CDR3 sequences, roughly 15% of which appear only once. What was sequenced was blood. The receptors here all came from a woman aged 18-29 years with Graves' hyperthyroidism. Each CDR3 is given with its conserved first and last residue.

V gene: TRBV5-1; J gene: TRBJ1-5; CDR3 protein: CASSREGDVNQPQHF
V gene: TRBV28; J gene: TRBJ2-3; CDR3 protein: CASSSPRPVGTSTDTQYF
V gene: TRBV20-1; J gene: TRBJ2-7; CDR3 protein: CSARDLTEPEQYF
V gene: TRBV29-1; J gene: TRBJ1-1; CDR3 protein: CSVEGPGGTEAFF
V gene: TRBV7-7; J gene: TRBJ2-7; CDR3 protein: CASSAGQGNLEQYF
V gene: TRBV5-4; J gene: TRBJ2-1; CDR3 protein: CASSSLAGGPRGYNEQFF
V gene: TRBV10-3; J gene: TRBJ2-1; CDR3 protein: CAITRQATGLAGGNEQFF
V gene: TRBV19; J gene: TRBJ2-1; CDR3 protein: CASSLHREFRNEQFF
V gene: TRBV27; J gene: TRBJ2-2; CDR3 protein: CASSLRGPGELFF
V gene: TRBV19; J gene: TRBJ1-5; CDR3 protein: CASSGGTDSNQPQHF
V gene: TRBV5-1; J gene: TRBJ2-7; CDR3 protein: CASSQWGGSSYEQYF
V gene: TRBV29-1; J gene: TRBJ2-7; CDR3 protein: CSVETIANGEQYF
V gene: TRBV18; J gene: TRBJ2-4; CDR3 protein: CASSASALENIQYF
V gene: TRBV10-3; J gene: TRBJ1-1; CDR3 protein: CAIRLTVMNTEAFF
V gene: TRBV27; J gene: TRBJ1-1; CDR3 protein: CASSLTQGLRAFF
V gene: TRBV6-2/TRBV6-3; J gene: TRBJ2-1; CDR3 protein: CASTEVGNEQFF
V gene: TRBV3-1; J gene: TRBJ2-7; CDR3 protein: CASSQSHEQYF
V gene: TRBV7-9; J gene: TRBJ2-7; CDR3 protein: CASSLGGTSGAYSYEQYF
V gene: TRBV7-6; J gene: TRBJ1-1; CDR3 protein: CASSAMGQGRTEAFF
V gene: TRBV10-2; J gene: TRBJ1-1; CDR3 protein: CATRDRGDTEAFF
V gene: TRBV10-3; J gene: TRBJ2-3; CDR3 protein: CAISESGSGSTDTQYF
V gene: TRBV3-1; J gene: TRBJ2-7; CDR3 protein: CASSQDPVATYEQYF
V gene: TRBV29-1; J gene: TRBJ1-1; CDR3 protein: CSVALGGDTEAFF
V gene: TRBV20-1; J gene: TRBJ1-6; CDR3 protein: CSAREVDSYNSPLHF
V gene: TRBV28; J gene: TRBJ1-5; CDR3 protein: CASSYTGYNQPQHF
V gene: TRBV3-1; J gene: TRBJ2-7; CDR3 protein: CASSQSFPIAGGTYEQYF
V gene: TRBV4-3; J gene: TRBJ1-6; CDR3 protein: CASSQDGDRGSPLHF
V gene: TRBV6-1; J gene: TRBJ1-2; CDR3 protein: CASSSYTQGAGEGYTF
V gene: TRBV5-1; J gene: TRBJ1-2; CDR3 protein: CASSLVGQGGYGYTF
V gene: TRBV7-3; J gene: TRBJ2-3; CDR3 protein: CASSLRGGPTDTQYF
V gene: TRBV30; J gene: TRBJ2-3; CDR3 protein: CAWSSTDTQYF
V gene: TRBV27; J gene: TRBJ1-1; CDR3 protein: CASSTRTGGGNTEAFF
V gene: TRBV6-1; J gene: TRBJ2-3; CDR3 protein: CASSENLGGTRDTQYF
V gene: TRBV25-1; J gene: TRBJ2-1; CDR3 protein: CASSDLGGVEQFF
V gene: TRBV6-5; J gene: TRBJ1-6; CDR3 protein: CASGYGKPGNSPLHF
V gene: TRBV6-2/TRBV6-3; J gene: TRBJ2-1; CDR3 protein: CASSYVQGSPYNEQFF
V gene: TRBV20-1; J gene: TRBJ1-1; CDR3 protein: CSATQWAGATEAFF
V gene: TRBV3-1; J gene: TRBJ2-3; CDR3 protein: CASSQATSGRTDTQYF
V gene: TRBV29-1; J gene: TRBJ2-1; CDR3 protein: CSVWEVGHNEQFF
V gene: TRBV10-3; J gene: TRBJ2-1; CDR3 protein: CAIDPSGHSSYNEQFF
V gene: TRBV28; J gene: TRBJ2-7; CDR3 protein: CASSRTGYEQYF